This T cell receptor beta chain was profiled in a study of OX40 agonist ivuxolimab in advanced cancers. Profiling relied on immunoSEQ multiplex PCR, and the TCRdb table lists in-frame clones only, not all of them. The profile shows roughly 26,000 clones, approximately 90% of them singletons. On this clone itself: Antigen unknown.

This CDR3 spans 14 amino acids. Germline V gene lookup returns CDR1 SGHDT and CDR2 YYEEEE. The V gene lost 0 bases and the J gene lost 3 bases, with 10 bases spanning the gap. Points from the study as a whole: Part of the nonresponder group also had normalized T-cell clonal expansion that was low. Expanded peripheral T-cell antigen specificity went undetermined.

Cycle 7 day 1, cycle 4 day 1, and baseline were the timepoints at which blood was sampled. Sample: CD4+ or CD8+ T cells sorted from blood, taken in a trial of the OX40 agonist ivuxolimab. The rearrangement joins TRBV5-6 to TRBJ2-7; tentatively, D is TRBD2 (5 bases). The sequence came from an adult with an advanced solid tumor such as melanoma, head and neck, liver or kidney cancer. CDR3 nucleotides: TGTGCCAGCAGCTTGGCAGGAGGATTCTACGAGCAGTACTTC. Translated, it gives CASSLAGGFYEQYF.